The clone carrying this T cell receptor (beta chain) was detected only a few times. V lost 5 bases and J lost 5; bases outside the gene matches: 9. Germline V lookup: CDR1 SGHNT, CDR2 YENEEA. The CDR3 spans 17 residues. The sample belongs to a study of cytomegalovirus exposure and HLA in healthy donors. The PCR made use of 60 Vbeta and 13 Jbeta primers. Assay: immunoSEQ multiplex PCR; the TCRdb copy retains only in-frame clones and omits some. The data hold about 190,000 clones, with about 86% observed a single time. The chain is built from TRBV11-3 and TRBJ2-1; 13 nucleotides match TRBD2. The sequence was obtained from a man aged 40-49 years in good health and CMV-seropositive. Sequencing was carried out using PBMCs. Written as DNA, the CDR3 is TGTGCCAGCAGCGAGCGGACTAGCGGGAGCCCACACAATGAGCAGTTCTTC. This translates into CASSERTSGSPHNEQFF.